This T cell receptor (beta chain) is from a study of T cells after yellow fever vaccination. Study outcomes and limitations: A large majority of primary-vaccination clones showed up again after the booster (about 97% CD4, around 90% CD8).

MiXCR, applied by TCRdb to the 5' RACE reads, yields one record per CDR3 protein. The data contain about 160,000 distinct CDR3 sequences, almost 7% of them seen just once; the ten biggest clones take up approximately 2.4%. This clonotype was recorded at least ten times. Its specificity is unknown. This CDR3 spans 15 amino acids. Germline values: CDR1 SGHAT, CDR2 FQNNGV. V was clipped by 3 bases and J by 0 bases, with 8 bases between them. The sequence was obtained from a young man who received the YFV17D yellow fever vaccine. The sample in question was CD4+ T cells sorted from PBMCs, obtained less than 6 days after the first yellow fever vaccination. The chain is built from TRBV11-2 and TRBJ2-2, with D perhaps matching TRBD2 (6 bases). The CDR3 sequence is CASSLIAANTGELFF. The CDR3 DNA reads TGTGCCAGCAGCTTGATAGCGGCGAACACCGGGGAGCTGTTTTTT.